The 31 T cell receptor beta chains listed next were all sequenced from one sample in a study of cytomegalovirus exposure and HLA in healthy donors. The PCR was carried out with 60 Vbeta primers and 13 Jbeta primers. Generated by immunoSEQ multiplex PCR, the TCRdb table keeps only in-frame clones and is missing some. Here the sample spans over 150,000 clones, approximately 80% being singletons. Material for sequencing was PBMCs. Source of these receptors: a woman in her forties in good health and CMV-seronegative.

The V call is TRBV29-1, the J call TRBJ2-3; 8 positions agree with TRBD1. This CDR3 region has 12 residues. Germline V gene sequence: CDR1 SQVTM, CDR2 ANQGSEA. The ends lost 6 bases at V and 4 bases at J; junction bases unmatched: 3. DNA of the CDR3: TGCAGCGTCTGGACAGGGTCAGATACGCAGTATTTT. This encodes CSVWTGSDTQYF.

The chain links TRBV30 to TRBJ2-7; D perhaps matches TRBD1 (5 bases). Looked up from germline, CDR1 is GTSNPN and CDR2 is SVGIG (reference sequence). The CDR3 length is 14 residues. Trimming removed 0 bases from V and 1 base from J, with 10 bases in between. DNA of the CDR3: TGTGCCTGGAGTGTTTTGACAGATTCCTACGAGCAGTACTTC. Translating gives CAWSVLTDSYEQYF.

CDR3 region: CASGGQGTSTDTQYF. In DNA form, the CDR3 reads TGTGCCAGCGGGGGACAGGGTACCAGCACAGATACGCAGTATTTT. The chain links TRBV6-1 to TRBJ2-3, with 9 bases identical to TRBD1. The CDR3 is made up of 15 amino acids. Germline CDR1 and CDR2: MNHNS and SASEGT. With V trimmed by 8 bases and J by 0 bases, 6 bases remained unmatched.

The rearrangement links TRBV13 to TRBJ2-3, with 10 bases lining up with TRBD2. The CDR3 has 18 amino acids. Germline V lookup: CDR1 PRHDT, CDR2 FYEKMQ (reference sequence). J was trimmed by 1 base and V by 8 bases; bases with no gene match: 15. In nucleotides, the CDR3 is TGTGCCAGCTCGCCAAGAGGAGCGGGAGGGGTGGGCACAGATACGCAGTATTTT. Translated, it gives CASSPRGAGGVGTDTQYF.

The gene calls are TRBV28 and TRBJ1-1; no clear D gene. Trimming took 8 bases from V and 0 from J, leaving 10 bases between them. Germline lookup yields CDR1 MDHEN and CDR2 SYDVKM. This CDR3 is built from 13 residues. CDR3 protein: CASAGDMNTEAFF. In DNA, the CDR3 is TGTGCCAGCGCGGGAGATATGAACACTGAAGCTTTCTTT.

This clone was picked up a small number of times. The chain is built from TRBV5-4 and TRBJ2-7, with D perhaps matching TRBD1 (7 bases). Germline CDR1 SGHNT, CDR2 YYREEE (reference sequence). V was cut by 0 bases and J by 3 bases, with 16 bases left in between. CDR3 length: 16 residues. In DNA, the CDR3 is TGTGCCAGCAGCTTGGCCAGGGCAGGGGGGAGCTACGAGCAGTACTTC. Its protein is CASSLARAGGSYEQYF.

The genes are TRBV6-1 and TRBJ2-4, with D possibly being TRBD1 (7 bases). The CDR3 is made up of 13 amino acids. Germline V gives CDR1 MNHNS, CDR2 SASEGT. Between the trimmed V and J ends, which lost 2 bases and 6 bases, there was a span of 8 bases. The CDR3 DNA is TGTGCCAGCAGTGAACAGGGGGGAAACATTCAGTACTTC. Translated: CASSEQGGNIQYF.

Only one count was recorded for this clone. The V gene is TRBV2, the J gene TRBJ1-4; the D is unclear. V was trimmed by 3 bases and J by 7 bases, leaving 6 bases between them. Germline V gives CDR1 SNHLY, CDR2 FYNNEI. The CDR3 is 12 residues long. The CDR3 region has the DNA TGTGCCAGCAGTGACCGGGTTGAAAAACTGTTTTTT. The encoded protein is CASSDRVEKLFF.

The chain carries TRBV18 and TRBJ2-6; D call uncertain. Germline V gives CDR1 KGHSH, CDR2 LQKENI. Trimming pared 6 bases from V and 1 base from J, leaving 10 bases between. The CDR3 is 15 amino acids. The CDR3 sequence: CASSLTRSGANVLTF. The CDR3 nucleotides are TGTGCCAGCTCCCTCACACGTTCTGGGGCCAACGTCCTGACTTTC.

V gene TRBV27 combines with J gene TRBJ2-3, with D perhaps matching TRBD2 (7 bases). The CDR3 is 17 residues long. Trimming cost V 4 bases and J 4 bases, with 21 bases left between them. From germline, CDR1 is MNHEY and CDR2 SMNVEV (reference sequence). The CDR3 DNA reads TGTGCCAGCAGTTCCCCCCGGGGGGCGGGAAAGGCAGATACGCAGTATTTT. It translates to CASSSPRGAGKADTQYF.

This clone has just a few counts. This chain links TRBV6-5 with TRBJ1-5; 8 bases agree with TRBD1. V trimming: 2 bases; J trimming: 2 bases; junction bases outside the gene matches: 2. Germline assignment: CDR1 MNHEY and CDR2 SVGAGI. The length of the CDR3 is 15 residues. The chain's CDR3 is CASSYDRGGNQPQHF. For the CDR3, the DNA is TGTGCCAGCAGTTACGACAGGGGCGGCAATCAGCCCCAGCATTTT.

This chain links TRBV29-1 with TRBJ2-1; possibly TRBD2 for D (6 bases). Germline values: CDR1 SQVTM, CDR2 ANQGSEA. The V end was cut by 6 bases, the J end by 3 bases, with 18 bases between. This CDR3 comprises 15 residues. CDR3 DNA sequence: TGCAGCGTCCGACCTGGGGGGAGAGACTACAATGAGCAGTTCTTC. Translated, it gives CSVRPGGRDYNEQFF.

This chain uses TRBV27 with TRBJ2-7; 11 bases map to TRBD2. This CDR3 has 15 residues. Germline lookup yields CDR1 MNHEY and CDR2 SMNVEV (reference sequence). The J segment lost 3 bases and the V segment lost 5 bases, leaving 6 bases of the junction unmatched. The CDR3 sequence: CASSVRLAGNYEQYF. Here the CDR3 DNA reads TGTGCCAGCAGTGTCCGACTAGCGGGGAACTACGAGCAGTACTTC.

The CDR3 nucleotides read TGTGCCCACGAGACAGGGGGCAACACCATATATTTT. Its protein is CAHETGGNTIYF. The chain has TRBV30 and TRBJ1-3, with 10 bases lining up with TRBD1. J gave up 7 bases and V 8 bases, and 5 bases lay outside the gene matches. This CDR3 region has 12 residues. Germline CDR1 and CDR2: GTSNPN and SVGIG (reference sequence).

V usage is TRBV27 and J usage is TRBJ1-4, with TRBD1 as a possible D gene (6 bases). The V gene's germline CDR1 is MNHEY and CDR2 SMNVEV (reference sequence). V dropped 3 bases and J dropped 8 bases, with 13 bases sitting between them. The CDR3 has 14 amino acids. The CDR3 DNA follows: TGTGCCAGCAGTTTCCCAGGGGTAGGAGAAAAACTGTTTTTT. Amino acids: CASSFPGVGEKLFF. Filled out from reference TRBV27 and TRBJ1-4, the complete variable domain reads EAQVTQNPRYLITVTGKKLTVTCSQNMNHEYMSWYRQDPGLGLRQIYYSMNVEVTDKGDVPEGYKVSRKEKRNFPLILESPSPNQTSLYFCASSFPGVGEKLFFGSGTQLSVL.

The V and J genes are TRBV6-1 and TRBJ2-3; 13 nucleotides match TRBD2. The V and J ends lost 2 bases and 2 bases, in that order; junction bases with no gene match: 7. This CDR3 region has 18 residues. In germline, CDR1 is MNHNS, CDR2 SASEGT. The chain's CDR3 is CASSEPQLAGGFTDTQYF. Written as DNA, the CDR3 is TGTGCCAGCAGTGAACCCCAACTAGCGGGAGGGTTCACAGATACGCAGTATTTT.

The sample holds a few counts of this clone. This chain connects TRBV6-6 to TRBJ1-1, with 11 positions matching TRBD1. This CDR3 contains 13 residues. CDR1 and CDR2 from the germline V gene are MNHNY and SVGAGI (reference sequence). V trimming: 11 bases; J trimming: 5 bases; junction bases outside the gene matches: 7. The CDR3 DNA reads as TGTGCCTCCGCCGGGACAGGGGGTACTGAAGCTTTCTTT. Its translation is CASAGTGGTEAFF.

This clone was counted between two and nine times. V usage is TRBV7-6 and J usage is TRBJ2-1, with D perhaps TRBD1 (6 bases). The CDR3 spans 13 residues. Germline CDR1 SGHVS, CDR2 FNYEAQ. With 8 bases removed from V and 4 bases from J, the gap between germline ends came to 12 bases. Written as DNA, the CDR3 is TGTGCCAGCGGAGGACAGAGTTACAATGAGCAGTTCTTC. Protein sequence: CASGGQSYNEQFF.

The chain uses TRBV10-2 and TRBJ2-7; 7 nucleotides match TRBD2. Germline V gene lookup returns CDR1 WSHSY and CDR2 SAAADI. The CDR3 is made up of 14 amino acids. J was trimmed by 0 bases and V by 11 bases; bases with no gene match: 10. The CDR3 region has the DNA TGCGCCTCGAGGCTAGCGGTAGCCTCCTACGAGCAGTACTTC. Translating gives CASRLAVASYEQYF.

V usage is TRBV2 and J usage is TRBJ2-2; TRBD1 agrees at 9 bases. J gave up 5 bases and V 1 base, and 2 bases lay outside the gene matches. This CDR3 contains 15 residues. Germline CDR1 reads SNHLY; CDR2 reads FYNNEI. This chain's CDR3 is CASSEGGTGTGELFF. As DNA, the CDR3 is TGTGCCAGCAGTGAAGGGGGGACAGGGACCGGGGAGCTGTTTTTT.

This clone was observed a few times. This sample includes further DNA sequences coding for the same CDR3. The gene calls are TRBV9 and TRBJ2-7, with a weak D call TRBD1 (7 bases). Trimming took off 4 bases at V and 4 bases at J, with 9 bases between the two ends. Looked up from germline, CDR1 is SGDLS and CDR2 is YYNGEE. The CDR3 sequence is 12 residues long. The CDR3: CASSPGGYEQYF. For the CDR3, the DNA is TGTGCCAGCAGCCCAGGGGGGTACGAGCAGTACTTC. Together with reference TRBV9 and TRBJ2-7, the CDR3 gives the full variable domain: DSGVTQTPKHLITATGQRVTLRCSPRSGDLSVYWYQQSLDQGLQFLIQYYNGEERAKGNILERFSAQQFPDLHSELNLSSLELGDSALYFCASSPGGYEQYFGPGTRLTVT.

The genes are TRBV29-1 and TRBJ1-2; 11 bases agree with TRBD1. V was clipped by 3 bases and J by 7 bases; unmatched bases: 7. The germline CDR1 and CDR2 sequences are SQVTM and ANQGSEA. The CDR3 has 14 amino acids. CDR3 in amino acids: CSVDLDRGLGGYTF. The CDR3 DNA is TGCAGCGTTGACTTGGACAGGGGGCTGGGTGGCTACACCTTC.

This sequence joins TRBV19 and TRBJ2-5; perhaps TRBD2 as D (6 bases). Between the trimmed V and J ends, which lost 7 bases and 5 bases, there was a span of 17 bases. The CDR3 runs to 14 residues. Per the germline V gene, CDR1 is LNHDA and CDR2 is SQIVND (reference sequence). CDR3 loop: CASKRTGAGETQYF. The DNA for the CDR3 is TGTGCCAGTAAAAGGACGGGAGCTGGGGAGACCCAGTACTTC.

The V call is TRBV4-2, the J call TRBJ2-3; 9 nucleotides agree with TRBD2. The CDR3 extends over 15 amino acids. From germline, CDR1 is LGHNA and CDR2 YNFKEQ. The trim removed 4 bases at V and 3 bases at J, leaving 5 bases unmatched. CDR3 DNA: TGTGCCAGCAGCCCCAGGACTAGCGATACAGATACGCAGTATTTT. It translates to CASSPRTSDTDTQYF.

V gene TRBV6-5 combines with J gene TRBJ1-2; a weak D match, TRBD1 (6 bases). Trimming stripped 0 bases from V and 7 bases from J, with 9 bases between. CDR1 MNHEY and CDR2 SVGAGI come from the germline V gene. The CDR3 is 13 amino acids. The DNA of the CDR3 is TGTGCCAGCAGTTACTCGACCAGGGGTGGCTACACCTTC. This encodes CASSYSTRGGYTF.

This clone was counted only a few times. The chain employs TRBV2 and TRBJ1-1, with TRBD1 as a possible D gene (6 bases). The CDR3 sequence is 12 residues long. CDR1 is SNHLY, CDR2 FYNNEI, per germline. The ends were cut back, 6 bases at V and 3 bases at J, with 8 bases in the middle. CDR3 nucleotide sequence: TGTGCCAGCAGACAGGGTGACACTGAAGCTTTCTTT. Protein sequence: CASRQGDTEAFF.

This chain links TRBV6-6 with TRBJ2-7, with no clear D. This CDR3 is 11 amino acids long. V was clipped by 10 bases and J by 6 bases, with 13 bases between them. Germline values: CDR1 MNHNY, CDR2 SVGAGI (reference sequence). The CDR3 region has the DNA TGTGCCACCGTTGCCCTAACCGAGCAGTACTTC. Residues: CATVALTEQYF.

The V call is TRBV28, the J call TRBJ2-5, with D hard to call. Trimming shortened V by 10 bases and J by 2 bases, and 5 bases separated the two germline ends. The CDR3 is 10 residues long. The germline V gene encodes CDR1 MDHEN and CDR2 SYDVKM. CDR3: CATLQETQYF. Here the CDR3 DNA reads TGTGCCACCCTTCAAGAGACCCAGTACTTC.

This clone showed up just once. V and J are TRBV2 and TRBJ1-5; D is uncertain. The CDR3 contains 15 residues. Per germline, CDR1 SNHLY and CDR2 FYNNEI. V dropped 0 bases and J dropped 2 bases, with 8 bases sitting between them. DNA for the CDR3: TGTGCCAGCAGTGAAGCTACAGCCGGCAATCAGCCCCAGCATTTT. As protein: CASSEATAGNQPQHF. Combining the CDR3 with reference TRBV2 and TRBJ1-5 gives the whole variable domain EPEVTQTPSHQVTQMGQEVILRCVPISNHLYFYWYRQILGQKVEFLVSFYNNEISEKSEIFDDQFSVERPDGSNFTLKIRSTKLEDSAMYFCASSEATAGNQPQHFGDGTRLSIL.

The chain recombines TRBV27 with TRBJ2-5; 7 bases align to TRBD1. Trimming cost V 3 bases and J 2 bases; bases outside gene matches: 6. Looked up from germline, CDR1 is MNHEY and CDR2 is SMNVEV (reference sequence). The CDR3 spans 15 residues. This chain's CDR3 is CASSFQGVTQETQYF. The CDR3 DNA reads as TGTGCCAGCAGTTTCCAGGGGGTGACACAAGAGACCCAGTACTTC.

Here the CDR3 DNA reads TGTGCCAGCAGTTACGCACAGGGGGGGGCCTACGAGCAGTACTTC. Encoded protein: CASSYAQGGAYEQYF. V gene TRBV6-5 combines with J gene TRBJ2-7; TRBD1 is a possible D gene (8 bases). The germline gives CDR1 MNHEY, CDR2 SVGAGI. V shed 2 bases and J shed 2 bases, with 13 bases lying between them. The CDR3 is 15 residues long.